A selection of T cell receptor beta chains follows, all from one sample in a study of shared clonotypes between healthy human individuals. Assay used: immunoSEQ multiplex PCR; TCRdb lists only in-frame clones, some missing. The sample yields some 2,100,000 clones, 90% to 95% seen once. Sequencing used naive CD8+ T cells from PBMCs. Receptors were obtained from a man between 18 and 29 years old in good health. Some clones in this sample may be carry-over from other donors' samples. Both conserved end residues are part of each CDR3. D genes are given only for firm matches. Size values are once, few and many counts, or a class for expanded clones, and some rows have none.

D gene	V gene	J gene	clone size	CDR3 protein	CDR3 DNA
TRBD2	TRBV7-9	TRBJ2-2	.	CASSSPWASGEGTGELFF	TGTGCCAGCAGCTCCCCCTGGGCTAGCGGTGAGGGCACCGGGGAGCTGTTTTTT
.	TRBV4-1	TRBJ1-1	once	CASSQGLAEVEAFF	TGCGCCAGCAGCCAAGGTCTGGCAGAGGTTGAAGCTTTCTTT
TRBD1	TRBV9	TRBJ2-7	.	CASSDRGLGEQYF	TGTGCCAGCAGCGACAGGGGGCTGGGCGAGCAGTACTTC
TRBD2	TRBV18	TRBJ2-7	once	CASSPLAGGGGEQYF	TGTGCCAGCTCACCCCTAGCGGGAGGCGGGGGAGAGCAGTACTTC
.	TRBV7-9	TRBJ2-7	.	CASSLVSGTPRSYEQYF	TGTGCCAGCAGCTTAGTCTCCGGGACTCCGCGCTCCTACGAGCAGTACTTC
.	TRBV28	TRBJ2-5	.	CASSLGGTQYF	TGTGCCAGCAGTTTGGGTGGGACCCAGTACTTC
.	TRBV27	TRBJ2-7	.	CASSLGGSQTYEQYF	TGTGCCAGCAGTTTAGGCGGGTCACAAACCTACGAGCAGTACTTC
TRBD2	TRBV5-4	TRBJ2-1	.	CASSLGLAGEGNEQFF	TGTGCCAGCAGCTTGGGACTAGCGGGAGAAGGGAATGAGCAGTTCTTC
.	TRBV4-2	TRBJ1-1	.	CASSQVEGNTEAFF	TGTGCCAGCAGCCAAGTCGAAGGGAACACTGAAGCTTTCTTT
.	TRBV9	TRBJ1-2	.	CASSVASGPGTNYGYTF	TGTGCCAGCAGCGTAGCATCTGGCCCGGGGACAAACTATGGCTACACCTTC
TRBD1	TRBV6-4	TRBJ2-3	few	CASSDGTGTDTQYF	TGTGCCAGCAGTGACGGGACAGGGACAGATACGCAGTATTTT
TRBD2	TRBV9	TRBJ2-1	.	CASSRRGSDEQFF	TGTGCCAGCAGTAGGCGGGGGAGTGATGAGCAGTTCTTC
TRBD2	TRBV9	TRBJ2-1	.	CASSATSGNYNEQFF	TGTGCCAGCAGCGCGACTAGCGGGAATTACAATGAGCAGTTCTTC
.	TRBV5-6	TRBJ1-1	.	CASSLGGPALEAFF	TGTGCCAGCAGCTTGGGGGGGCCCGCCTTAGAAGCTTTCTTT
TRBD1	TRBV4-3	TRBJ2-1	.	CASSLDPGQGYNEQFF	TGCGCCAGCAGCCTTGATCCGGGACAGGGATACAATGAGCAGTTCTTC
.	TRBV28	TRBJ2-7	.	CASSPQGNYEQYF	TGTGCCAGCAGTCCTCAGGGCAACTACGAGCAGTACTTC
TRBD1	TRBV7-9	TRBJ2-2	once	CASSLVGQGKTGELFF	TGTGCCAGCAGCTTAGTGGGACAGGGTAAAACCGGGGAGCTGTTTTTT
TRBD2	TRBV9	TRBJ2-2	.	CASSVRLAGGTGELFF	TGTGCCAGCAGCGTGAGGCTAGCGGGAGGGACCGGGGAGCTGTTTTTT
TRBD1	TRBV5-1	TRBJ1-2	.	CASSLDNRGYGYTF	TGCGCCAGCAGCTTGGATAACAGGGGGTATGGCTACACCTTC
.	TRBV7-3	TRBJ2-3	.	CASSSLASDTQYF	TGTGCCAGCAGCTCATTGGCCTCAGATACGCAGTATTTT
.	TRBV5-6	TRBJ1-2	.	CASSQGGAVNTF	TGTGCCAGCAGCCAAGGGGGGGCGGTCAACACCTTC
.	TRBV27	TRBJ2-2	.	CASSWGRDGELFF	TGTGCCAGCAGTTGGGGAAGGGACGGGGAGCTGTTTTTT
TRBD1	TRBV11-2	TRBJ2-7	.	CASSPGTASYEQYF	TGTGCCAGCAGCCCTGGGACAGCATCCTACGAGCAGTACTTC
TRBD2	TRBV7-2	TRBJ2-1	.	CASSLLAGAPGHEQFF	TGTGCCAGCAGCTTACTAGCGGGAGCCCCCGGCCATGAGCAGTTCTTC
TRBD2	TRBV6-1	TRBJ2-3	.	CASSELGLAGEIPDTQYF	TGTGCCAGCAGTGAACTGGGACTAGCGGGAGAAATCCCAGATACGCAGTATTTT
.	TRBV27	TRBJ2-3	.	CASSLFPDTQYF	TGTGCCAGCAGTTTATTCCCAGATACGCAGTATTTT
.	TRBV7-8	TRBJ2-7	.	CASSLVAGAYEQYF	TGTGCCAGCAGCTTAGTGGCAGGGGCCTACGAGCAGTACTTC
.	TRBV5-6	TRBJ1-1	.	CASSLAGFTEAFF	TGTGCCAGCAGCTTGGCAGGGTTCACTGAAGCTTTCTTT
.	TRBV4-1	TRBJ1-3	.	CASSHVGRHSGNTIYF	TGCGCCAGCAGCCACGTGGGTAGGCACTCTGGAAACACCATATATTTT
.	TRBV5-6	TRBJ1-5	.	CASSSSANQPQHF	TGTGCCAGCAGCTCGAGTGCCAATCAGCCCCAGCATTTT
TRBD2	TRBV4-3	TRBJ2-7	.	CASSQGLAGEQYF	TGCGCCAGCAGCCAAGGACTAGCGGGCGAGCAGTACTTC
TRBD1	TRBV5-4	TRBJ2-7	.	CASSLGQELYEQYF	TGTGCCAGCAGCCTAGGACAGGAGTTATACGAGCAGTACTTC
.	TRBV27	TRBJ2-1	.	CASSFGRATEQFF	TGTGCCAGCAGTTTTGGCAGGGCCACTGAGCAGTTCTTC
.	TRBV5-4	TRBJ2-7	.	CASSPGSYEQYF	TGTGCCAGCAGTCCCGGCTCCTACGAGCAGTACTTC
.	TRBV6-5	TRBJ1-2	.	CASSWGANYGYTF	TGTGCCAGCAGTTGGGGAGCTAACTATGGCTACACCTTC
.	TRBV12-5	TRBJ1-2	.	CASGWQGIGYGYTF	TGTGCTAGTGGTTGGCAGGGGATCGGCTATGGCTACACCTTC
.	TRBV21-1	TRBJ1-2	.	CASSKVSPAAGYTF	TGTGCCAGCAGCAAAGTCTCCCCGGCGGCTGGCTACACCTTC
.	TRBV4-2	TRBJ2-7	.	CASSQVESMSDQYF	TGTGCCAGCAGCCAAGTTGAGTCCATGAGCGACCAGTACTTC
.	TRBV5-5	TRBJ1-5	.	CASSFGELGQPQHF	TGTGCCAGCAGCTTTGGGGAGCTCGGGCAGCCCCAGCATTTT
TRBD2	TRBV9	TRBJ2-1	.	CASSVGASGSHEQFF	TGTGCCAGCAGCGTAGGGGCTAGCGGGAGTCATGAGCAGTTCTTC
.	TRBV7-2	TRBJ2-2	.	CASSHPNDYTGELFF	TGTGCCAGCAGCCACCCCAACGACTACACCGGGGAGCTGTTTTTT
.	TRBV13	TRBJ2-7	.	CASSLFGGSSYEQYF	TGTGCCAGCAGCTTATTTGGGGGTAGCTCCTACGAGCAGTACTTC
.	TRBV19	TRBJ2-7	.	CASSTHLDEQYF	TGTGCCAGTAGTACGCATTTGGACGAGCAGTACTTC
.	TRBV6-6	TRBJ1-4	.	CASSHPSGVSEKLFF	TGTGCCAGCAGTCACCCTTCGGGGGTTAGTGAAAAACTGTTTTTT
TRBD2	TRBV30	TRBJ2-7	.	CAWPLRVAGDVRAYEQYF	TGTGCCTGGCCCCTTCGGGTAGCGGGAGACGTTCGCGCGTACGAGCAGTACTTC
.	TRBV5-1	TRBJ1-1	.	CASSLETENTEAFF	TGCGCCAGCAGCTTGGAGACAGAGAACACTGAAGCTTTCTTT
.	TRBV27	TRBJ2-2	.	CASSLGGRPGELFF	TGTGCCAGCAGTTTAGGCGGTAGGCCCGGGGAGCTGTTTTTT
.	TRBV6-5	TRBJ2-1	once	CASSPPGYNEQFF	TGTGCCAGCAGCCCCCCGGGCTACAATGAGCAGTTCTTC
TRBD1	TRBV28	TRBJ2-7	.	CASSAGTANLYEQYF	TGTGCCAGCAGCGCAGGGACAGCGAACCTCTACGAGCAGTACTTC
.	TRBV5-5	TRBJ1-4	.	CASSLEPGSYEKLFF	TGTGCCAGCAGCTTGGAGCCAGGGTCTTACGAAAAACTGTTTTTT
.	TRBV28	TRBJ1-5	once	CASSPYRGNQPQHF	TGTGCCAGCAGTCCCTACAGGGGCAATCAGCCCCAGCATTTT
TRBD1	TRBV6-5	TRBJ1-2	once	CASTEGTGDGYTF	TGTGCCAGCACCGAGGGGACAGGGGATGGCTACACCTTC
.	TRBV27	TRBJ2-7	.	CASSFSQAYEQYF	TGTGCCAGCAGTTTTTCACAGGCCTACGAGCAGTACTTC
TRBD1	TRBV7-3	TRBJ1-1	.	CASSFTGGKATEAFF	TGTGCCAGCAGCTTTACAGGGGGCAAGGCCACTGAAGCTTTCTTT
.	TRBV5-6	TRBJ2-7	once	CASSSGRGLYEQYF	TGTGCCAGCAGTTCAGGGAGGGGGCTTTACGAGCAGTACTTC
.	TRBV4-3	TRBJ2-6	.	CASSQDPWGSGANVLTF	TGCGCCAGCAGCCAAGACCCTTGGGGGTCTGGGGCCAACGTCCTGACTTTC
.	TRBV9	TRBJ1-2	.	CASSGTWTETNYGYTF	TGTGCCAGCAGCGGGACCTGGACCGAGACCAACTATGGCTACACCTTC
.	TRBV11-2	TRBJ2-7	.	CASSLVASSYEQYF	TGTGCCAGCAGCTTAGTTGCTAGCTCCTACGAGCAGTACTTC
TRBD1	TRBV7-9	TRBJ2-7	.	CASSFIVADRGYEQYF	TGTGCCAGCAGCTTTATTGTGGCGGACAGGGGGTACGAGCAGTACTTC